One sample yielded the 30 T cell receptor beta chains listed below, sequenced in a study of blood T cell repertoires in COVID-19. The data were produced by immunoSEQ multiplex PCR, yet TCRdb's version contains in-frame clones alone and is incomplete. The table includes about 670,000 clones, 75% to 90% detected once. The sample consisted of peripheral blood. These receptors originate from a woman under 30 with acute or convalescent COVID-19.

The J gene is TRBJ1-6, the V gene TRBV9, with a possible D match to TRBD1 (5 bases). Trimming shortened V by 0 bases and J by 11 bases, and 12 bases separated the two germline ends. CDR3 length: 14 residues. CDR1 is SGDLS and CDR2 is YYNGEE in the germline V gene. The CDR3 here is CASSVVREGPPLHF. The DNA for the CDR3 is TGTGCCAGCAGCGTAGTCAGGGAGGGTCCACCCCTCCACTTT.

The chain joins TRBV28 to TRBJ2-3, with TRBD1 matching over 10 bases. CDR1 and CDR2 (germline): MDHEN, SYDVKM. V lost 3 bases to trimming and J lost 3 bases; unmatched junction nucleotides: 12. This CDR3 spans 18 amino acids. CDR3 bases: TGTGCCAGCAGTTTCATGGGCGGAGGGACAGGGGTAACAGATACGCAGTATTTT. Translated: CASSFMGGGTGVTDTQYF.

The chain couples TRBV2 to TRBJ1-2; a weak D match, TRBD1 (6 bases). The germline V gene encodes CDR1 SNHLY and CDR2 FYNNEI. The V end was cut by 5 bases, the J end by 3 bases, with 16 bases between. The CDR3 length is 15 residues. The CDR3 region has the DNA TGTGCCAGCAGTATAGTCAGGGGCGCGGACTATGGCTACACCTTC. Translated, it gives CASSIVRGADYGYTF.

This chain joins TRBV20-1 and TRBJ2-7; D may be TRBD2 (5 bases). The CDR3 is 14 residues long. Trimming pared 3 bases from V and 1 base from J, leaving 13 bases between. In germline, CDR1 is DFQATT, CDR2 SNEGSKA (reference sequence). The CDR3 spells CSASLIRGSYEQYF. The CDR3 DNA is TGCAGTGCTAGTTTGATTAGAGGGTCCTACGAGCAGTACTTC.

The chain uses TRBV19 and TRBJ2-3, with TRBD1 matching over 8 bases. The V gene end was trimmed by 4 bases and the J gene end by 0 bases; junction bases not matched to a gene: 9. This CDR3 is 17 amino acids long. The germline V gene encodes CDR1 LNHDA and CDR2 SQIVND (reference sequence). The CDR3 DNA sequence: TGTGCCAGTAGTAGGCCAGGGGGCAGGAGTAGCACAGATACGCAGTATTTT. Translated, it gives CASSRPGGRSSTDTQYF.

The chain uses TRBV9 and TRBJ2-1; 11 positions agree with TRBD2. The germline CDR1 and CDR2 sequences are SGDLS and YYNGEE. This CDR3 is 19 amino acids long. The J segment lost 5 bases and the V segment lost 4 bases, leaving 17 bases of the junction unmatched. CDR3 nucleotide sequence: TGTGCCAGCAGCACTACTAGCGGGGGAGTTCCCGTTGTGAACAATGAGCAGTTCTTC. Amino acid sequence: CASSTTSGGVPVVNNEQFF.

The chain combines TRBV19 with TRBJ2-3; 9 bases are a match to TRBD1. Losses at the gene ends were 4 bases for V and 5 bases for J; bases not matched to a gene: 4. The CDR3 runs 14 residues. Germline assignment: CDR1 LNHDA and CDR2 SQIVND (reference sequence). CDR3 residues: CASSKKDRGDTQYF. The CDR3 DNA follows: TGTGCCAGTAGTAAAAAGGACAGGGGAGATACGCAGTATTTT. Full variable domain (missing parts from reference TRBV19 and TRBJ2-3): DGGITQSPKYLFRKEGQNVTLSCEQNLNHDAMYWYRQDPGQGLRLIYYSQIVNDFQKGDIAEGYSVSREKKESFPLTVTSAQKNPTAFYLCASSKKDRGDTQYFGPGTRLTVL.

This clone turned up a few times. DNA for the CDR3: TGTGCCAGCAGTTACGTCGGTTACTATGGCTACACCTTC. It encodes CASSYVGYYGYTF. V and J are TRBV6-5 and TRBJ1-2; no definite D call. Trimming pared 2 bases from V and 3 bases from J, leaving 7 bases between. CDR1 is MNHEY, CDR2 SVGAGI, per germline. The CDR3 spans 13 residues.

The chain joins TRBV7-9 to TRBJ2-7, with D tentatively TRBD1 (5 bases). The ends were cut back, 2 bases at V and 7 bases at J, with 15 bases in the middle. This CDR3 contains 14 residues. In germline, CDR1 is SEHNR, CDR2 FQNEAQ (reference sequence). CDR3 in amino acids: CASSLSAQGWEQYF. CDR3 nucleotide sequence: TGTGCCAGCAGCTTATCGGCCCAGGGATGGGAGCAGTACTTC.

This rearrangement joins TRBV7-4 to TRBJ2-3, with 9 bases that match TRBD2. The CDR3 has 19 amino acids. The germline V gene encodes CDR1 SGHVT and CDR2 SQSDAQ. J lost 3 bases, V lost 1 base, and 14 bases had no gene match. Here the CDR3 reads CASSLGSSGAPSPTDTQYF. The DNA for the CDR3 is TGTGCCAGCAGCTTAGGTTCTAGCGGGGCCCCTAGTCCGACAGATACGCAGTATTTT. Filled out from reference TRBV7-4 and TRBJ2-3, the complete variable domain reads GAGVSQSPRYKVAKRGRDVALRCDSISGHVTLYWYRQTLGQGSEVLTYSQSDAQRDKSGRPSGRFSAERPERSVSTLKIQRTEQGDSAVYLCASSLGSSGAPSPTDTQYFGPGTRLTVL.

The rearrangement links TRBV11-2 to TRBJ1-3; D not resolved. Germline V CDR1 and CDR2: SGHAT, FQNNGV. The CDR3 loop spans 17 amino acids. V was clipped by 5 bases and J by 0 bases, with 17 bases between them. The chain's CDR3 is CASSLPWTSSSGNTIYF. The DNA for the CDR3 is TGTGCCAGCAGCCTACCGTGGACTTCCTCCTCTGGAAACACCATATATTTT.

The chain recombines TRBV5-6 with TRBJ2-1; 8 nucleotides align to TRBD2. CDR1 is SGHDT, CDR2 YYEEEE, per germline. The CDR3 has 18 amino acids. V dropped 0 bases and J dropped 4; count of bases not matched to a gene: 12. The CDR3 nucleotides are TGTGCCAGCAGCTTGGCAGGGACTAGGGGATCCCTTTACAATGAGCAGTTCTTC. The encoded protein is CASSLAGTRGSLYNEQFF.

This sequence joins TRBV2 and TRBJ2-5; D not certain. The CDR3 has 11 residues. Germline V CDR1 and CDR2: SNHLY, FYNNEI. The V and J ends lost 8 bases and 5 bases respectively, with 9 bases between them. The CDR3 DNA reads TGTGCCAGCTTGGGCAGGGAGACCCAGTACTTC. Amino acids: CASLGRETQYF.

This chain links TRBV28 with TRBJ2-3, with D possibly being TRBD2 (7 bases). The CDR3 consists of 18 residues. Germline loops: CDR1 MDHEN, CDR2 SYDVKM. The V end lost 7 bases, the J end lost 0 bases, and 23 bases lay between the germline ends. CDR3 loop: CASNLGGPKRTSTDTQYF. The CDR3 DNA is TGTGCCAGCAACCTCGGGGGGCCGAAAAGAACTAGCACAGATACGCAGTATTTT.

The chain links TRBV7-9 to TRBJ1-6; D may be TRBD1 (5 bases). Trimming removed 7 bases from V and 9 bases from J, with 19 bases in between. Germline V CDR1 and CDR2: SEHNR, FQNEAQ (reference sequence). CDR3 length: 15 amino acids. CDR3 nucleotides: TGTGCCAGCAAAAAGGGAGGTGAGGGGAGTTCACCCCTCCACTTT. It specifies CASKKGGEGSSPLHF.

V is TRBV12-3 or TRBV12-4 and J is TRBJ2-1, with D possibly TRBD2 on 5 matching bases. This CDR3 is 13 amino acids long. Trimming shortened V by 4 bases and J by 10 bases, and 14 bases separated the two germline ends. The CDR3 loop is CASSSGSTGEQFF. The CDR3 coding sequence is TGTGCCAGCAGTTCCGGGTCAACGGGAGAGCAGTTCTTC.

The CDR3 DNA reads TGTGCCAGCAGCCTCCGGGGAGAACCACAAAAACTGTTTTTT. This codes for CASSLRGEPQKLFF. The chain has TRBV7-6 and TRBJ1-4; D remains unclear. V lost 5 bases, J lost 9 bases, and 16 bases lay in between. The length of the CDR3 is 14 residues. In germline, CDR1 is SGHVS, CDR2 FNYEAQ.

The chain recombines TRBV7-2 with TRBJ2-7; D possibly corresponds to TRBD2 (6 bases). The germline V and J ends were trimmed by 5 bases and 1 base, with 18 bases remaining between them. This CDR3 contains 16 residues. CDR1 and CDR2 (germline): SGHTA, FQGNSA. Written as DNA, the CDR3 is TGTGCCAGCAGCCCAAAGTTCGAGCGGGCGTCCTACGAGCAGTACTTC. Translating gives CASSPKFERASYEQYF.

The DNA of the CDR3 is TGTGCCAGCAAGGAAGGGGGTACTGGAAACACCATATATTTT. This encodes CASKEGGTGNTIYF. This chain connects TRBV11-2 to TRBJ1-3; tentatively, D is TRBD1 (6 bases). The CDR3 spans 14 residues. In germline, CDR1 is SGHAT, CDR2 FQNNGV. Trimming stripped 7 bases from V and 2 bases from J, with 12 bases between.

The V and J genes are TRBV7-3 and TRBJ2-7; 10 bases are a match to TRBD1. CDR1 and CDR2 (germline): SGHTA, FQGTGA. This CDR3 region has 16 residues. The junction had 11 bases not matched to a gene; V was cut back by 0 bases and J by 9 bases. In nucleotides, the CDR3 is TGTGCCAGCAGCTTAACGGGACAGGGGCAGGGTTTTGTGCAGTACTTC. As protein: CASSLTGQGQGFVQYF.

The chain carries TRBV1 and TRBJ1-2; the table's D call TRBD1 went unverified against the DNA. TRBV1 constitutes a pseudogene. The CDR3 has 16 amino acids. DNA of the CDR3: TGCACCAGCAGCCCTCGACGGACAGAAAACAACTATGGCTACACCTTC. It codes for CTSSPRRTENNYGYTF.

The J gene is TRBJ1-2, the V gene TRBV5-1; the match to TRBD1 covers 7 bases. The CDR3 has 15 amino acids. CDR1 and CDR2 (germline): SGHRS, YFSETQ. J lost 3 bases, V lost 0 bases, and 5 bases had no gene match. The CDR3 here is CASSLGQGGDYGYTF. The CDR3 DNA follows: TGCGCCAGCAGCTTGGGACAGGGTGGTGACTATGGCTACACCTTC.

The chain employs TRBV19 and TRBJ1-2, with TRBD1 as a possible D gene (6 bases). The ends were cut back, 3 bases at V and 3 bases at J, with 17 bases in the middle. Per the germline V gene, CDR1 is LNHDA and CDR2 is SQIVND (reference sequence). The CDR3 runs to 16 residues. The CDR3 coding sequence is TGTGCCAGTAGTATGTGGGAACCCTACAGGGACTATGGCTACACCTTC. This sequence encodes CASSMWEPYRDYGYTF.

This chain uses TRBV10-3 with TRBJ1-2; 9 nucleotides align to TRBD1. Per the germline V gene, CDR1 is ENHRY and CDR2 is SYGVKD. Trimming took 7 bases from V and 4 from J; bases not matched to a gene: 10. This CDR3 has 15 amino acids. The CDR3 protein is CAITASDRGGYGYTF. The CDR3 DNA reads TGTGCCATCACCGCATCAGACAGGGGGGGCTATGGCTACACCTTC.

The chain is built from TRBV5-6 and TRBJ1-2; D is possibly TRBD1 (5 bases). Germline loops: CDR1 SGHDT, CDR2 YYEEEE. This CDR3 spans 13 amino acids. V lost 0 bases and J 4 bases, leaving 7 bases between the germline ends. The chain's CDR3 is CASSLEGAYGYTF. The CDR3 DNA reads as TGTGCCAGCAGCTTGGAAGGGGCCTATGGCTACACCTTC.

The V and J genes are TRBV13 and TRBJ1-5, with 7 positions matching TRBD1. This CDR3 has 14 residues. CDR1 PRHDT and CDR2 FYEKMQ come from the germline V gene (reference sequence). The V gene end was trimmed by 4 bases and the J gene end by 4 bases; junction bases not matched to a gene: 4. CDR3 sequence reads: CASSSGQANQPQHF. CDR3 in DNA: TGTGCCAGCAGCTCCGGACAGGCTAATCAGCCCCAGCATTTT.

The genes are TRBV6-5 and TRBJ2-7; D may be TRBD2 (6 bases). CDR1 is MNHEY, CDR2 SVGAGI, per germline. V was trimmed by 2 bases and J by 2 bases, leaving 10 bases between them. This CDR3 contains 14 residues. For the CDR3, the DNA is TGTGCCAGCAGTTACGGGACTCCTCCCTACGAGCAGTACTTC. Translation: CASSYGTPPYEQYF.

The chain recombines TRBV5-1 with TRBJ2-2; 11 bases match TRBD2. This CDR3 spans 19 amino acids. Per the germline V gene, CDR1 is SGHRS and CDR2 is YFSETQ. Trimming cost V 0 bases and J 1 base; bases outside gene matches: 8. The CDR3 spells CASSLVLAGALKNTGELFF. CDR3 in DNA: TGCGCCAGCAGCTTGGTACTAGCGGGGGCCTTGAAGAACACCGGGGAGCTGTTTTTT.

The rearrangement uses TRBV5-1 and TRBJ1-2, with 10 bases identical to TRBD1. Germline V gene sequence: CDR1 SGHRS, CDR2 YFSETQ. The V gene end was trimmed by 4 bases and the J gene end by 7 bases; junction bases not matched to a gene: 10. This CDR3 is built from 15 residues. This CDR3 is CASSLGDRGGAGYTF. The CDR3 coding sequence is TGCGCCAGCAGCCTGGGGGACAGGGGCGGGGCTGGCTACACCTTC. Based on the CDR3 plus reference TRBV5-1 and TRBJ1-2, the full variable domain is KAGVTQTPRYLIKTRGQQVTLSCSPISGHRSVSWYQQTPGQGLQFLFEYFSETQRNKGNFPGRFSGRQFSNSRSEMNVSTLELGDSALYLCASSLGDRGGAGYTFGSGTRLTVV.

This rearrangement joins TRBV5-1 to TRBJ1-1; D is unresolved. V lost 0 bases and J lost 10, with 16 bases in between. This CDR3 is 14 amino acids long. Germline V CDR1 and CDR2: SGHRS, YFSETQ. CDR3 DNA: TGCGCCAGCAGCTTGGACTTCGGGTCCCGAGTAGCTTTCTTT. This sequence encodes CASSLDFGSRVAFF.